These 24 T cell receptor beta chains came from one sample sequenced in a study of cytomegalovirus exposure and HLA in healthy donors. PCR was performed using 60 Vbeta and 13 Jbeta primers. Using immunoSEQ multiplex PCR, the repertoire was profiled, and TCRdb retains in-frame clones only, with some absent. The sample records 40,000 to 55,000 clones, about four fifths being singletons. The sequencing sample was made of PBMCs. These receptors all come from a boy aged 5 to 17 in good health and CMV-seropositive.

This clone was detected only once. This chain links TRBV9 with TRBJ1-1; D is uncertain. CDR3 length: 12 residues. Germline values: CDR1 SGDLS, CDR2 YYNGEE. Trimming pared 6 bases from V and 0 bases from J, leaving 6 bases between. CDR3 residues: CASMPVNTEAFF. The CDR3 DNA reads as TGTGCCAGCATGCCAGTGAACACTGAAGCTTTCTTT.

This rearrangement joins TRBV25-1 to TRBJ2-7; unclear D gene. The V end was cut by 7 bases, the J end by 0 bases, with 10 bases between. Germline-derived CDR1 and CDR2 are MGHDK and SYGVNS. The length of the CDR3 is 13 residues. The CDR3 protein is CASTTFSSYEQYF. The CDR3 DNA follows: TGTGCCAGCACTACCTTTAGCTCCTACGAGCAGTACTTC.

The CDR3, as DNA: TGTGCTAGTGGTTTGGTACCTGGCAGGGGGTCCACAGATACGCAGTATTTT. Amino acids: CASGLVPGRGSTDTQYF. V usage is TRBV12-5 and J usage is TRBJ2-3; 7 bases are a match to TRBD1. The germline gives CDR1 LGHNT, CDR2 FRNRAP. J lost 2 bases, V lost 0 bases, and 8 bases had no gene match. The length of the CDR3 is 17 residues. The variable domain in full, completed from reference TRBV12-5 and TRBJ2-3, reads DARVTQTPRHKVTEMGQEVTMRCQPILGHNTVFWYRQTMMQGLELLAYFRNRAPLDDSGMPKDRFSAEMPDATLATLKIQPSEPRDSAVYFCASGLVPGRGSTDTQYFGPGTRLTVL.

The chain recombines TRBV19 with TRBJ1-1; no reliable D call. The CDR3 totals 12 residues. The ends were cut back, 1 base at V and 7 bases at J, with 7 bases in the middle. Germline V gene lookup returns CDR1 LNHDA and CDR2 SQIVND (reference sequence). This CDR3 is CASSIAGFEAFF. In nucleotides, the CDR3 is TGTGCCAGTAGTATAGCAGGATTTGAAGCTTTCTTT.

This chain links TRBV10-3 with TRBJ1-5; D perhaps matches TRBD1 (6 bases). The germline gives CDR1 ENHRY, CDR2 SYGVKD. The CDR3 is 14 amino acids. Trimming took off 6 bases at V and 5 bases at J, with 14 bases between the two ends. The DNA of the CDR3 is TGTGCCATCAGACCGGACAGCGATCATCAGCCCCAGCATTTT. Its protein is CAIRPDSDHQPQHF.

The chain recombines TRBV7-3 with TRBJ1-1, with no clear D. The CDR3 extends over 14 amino acids. Germline values: CDR1 SGHTA, CDR2 FQGTGA. The V and J ends lost 5 bases and 1 base respectively, with 11 bases between them. CDR3 DNA: TGTGCCAGCAGCCGAGACAATAGGAACACTGAAGCTTTCTTT. Protein sequence: CASSRDNRNTEAFF.

The V call is TRBV5-1, the J call TRBJ2-7; 12 bases align to TRBD2. This CDR3 region has 14 residues. Germline values: CDR1 SGHRS, CDR2 YFSETQ. With 3 bases clipped from V and 10 bases from J, the junction kept 8 bases outside the gene matches. The CDR3 region has the DNA TGCGCCAGCAGCTCGAGACTAGCGGGGGCTTTTCAGTACTTC. This encodes CASSSRLAGAFQYF.

This chain joins TRBV5-1 and TRBJ1-5; D unclear. CDR3 length: 12 residues. The V end lost 5 bases, the J end lost 2 bases, and 5 bases lay between the germline ends. CDR1 SGHRS and CDR2 YFSETQ come from the germline V gene. CDR3 in amino acids: CASRRGNQPQHF. CDR3 bases: TGCGCCAGCAGGCGCGGCAATCAGCCCCAGCATTTT.

This chain connects TRBV6-6 to TRBJ2-3; 8 nucleotides agree with TRBD2. V lost 8 bases and J lost 0; bases outside the gene matches: 4. The germline gives CDR1 MNHNY, CDR2 SVGAGI (reference sequence). CDR3 length equals 14 residues. The CDR3 bases are TGTGCCAGCCGGGGGGGCCGGAGCACAGATACGCAGTATTTT. Protein sequence: CASRGGRSTDTQYF.

The chain joins TRBV13 to TRBJ2-5, with D perhaps matching TRBD2 (7 bases). This CDR3 region has 17 residues. The germline CDR1 and CDR2 sequences are PRHDT and FYEKMQ (reference sequence). The V end lost 2 bases, the J end lost 0 bases, and 16 bases lay between the germline ends. CDR3 residues: CASSLRGGALNQETQYF. The DNA for the CDR3 is TGTGCCAGCAGCTTAAGGGGGGGGGCGCTTAACCAAGAGACCCAGTACTTC.

The CDR3 spells CASSPGTGPYEQYF. CDR3 in DNA: TGTGCCAGCAGCCCCGGGACAGGGCCCTACGAGCAGTACTTC. The V call is TRBV13, the J call TRBJ2-7; 9 bases match TRBD1. There are 14 residues in the CDR3. Germline CDR1 reads PRHDT; CDR2 reads FYEKMQ (reference sequence). With V trimmed by 5 bases and J by 2 bases, 4 bases remained unmatched.

V gene TRBV6-1 combines with J gene TRBJ2-6; no clear D gene. The V gene's germline CDR1 is MNHNS and CDR2 SASEGT. Trimming left V 3 bases short and J 1 base short, with 7 bases between. The CDR3 spans 15 residues. The CDR3 coding sequence is TGTGCCAGCAGTGATGTCGGTTCTGGGGCCAACGTCCTGACTTTC. Translated: CASSDVGSGANVLTF.

The V gene is TRBV18, the J gene TRBJ2-5, with 14 positions matching TRBD2. J was trimmed by 5 bases and V by 0 bases; bases with no gene match: 2. The CDR3 loop spans 16 amino acids. In germline, CDR1 is KGHSH, CDR2 LQKENI. The DNA for the CDR3 is TGTGCCAGCTCACCACCCGGGACTAGCGGGGGTGAGACCCAGTACTTC. Residues: CASSPPGTSGGETQYF.

Only a few counts were recorded for this clone. In DNA form, the CDR3 reads TGTGCCAGCAGCTTGGGACAGGCTGAAGCTTTCTTT. Its translation: CASSLGQAEAFF. This chain uses TRBV5-4 with TRBJ1-1, with D possibly TRBD1 on 6 matching bases. CDR1 and CDR2 from the germline V gene are SGHNT and YYREEE (reference sequence). This CDR3 has 12 residues. Trimming cost V 0 bases and J 6 bases, with 6 bases left between them.

The V and J genes are TRBV6-1 and TRBJ1-6; TRBD1 aligns across 7 bases. Germline loops: CDR1 MNHNS, CDR2 SASEGT. Trimming cost V 1 base and J 9 bases; bases outside gene matches: 9. This CDR3 comprises 16 residues. As DNA, the CDR3 is TGTGCCAGCAGTGAAGGTAGGGGGCTTAGAGGTTCACCCCTCCACTTT. Encoded protein: CASSEGRGLRGSPLHF.

This clone has just one count. The CDR3 here is CASSAGQATYEQYF. Written as DNA, the CDR3 is TGTGCCAGCAGCGCGGGACAGGCTACCTACGAGCAGTACTTC. The chain combines TRBV5-4 with TRBJ2-7; 8 positions agree with TRBD1. With 4 bases clipped from V and 2 bases from J, the junction kept 5 bases outside the gene matches. CDR3 length: 14 amino acids. The germline V gene has CDR1 SGHNT and CDR2 YYREEE (reference sequence).

This clone has only a few counts. This sequence joins TRBV6-5 and TRBJ2-7, with 8 bases that match TRBD1. Germline lookup yields CDR1 MNHEY and CDR2 SVGAGI. The CDR3 loop spans 14 amino acids. Trimming at V came to 4 bases and at J to 2 bases, leaving 4 bases not matched to a gene. The CDR3 is CASSLTGAAYEQYF. CDR3 DNA sequence: TGTGCCAGCAGTTTGACAGGGGCCGCCTACGAGCAGTACTTC.

The genes are TRBV5-1 and TRBJ2-7; D is possibly TRBD2 (5 bases). Trimming removed 4 bases from V and 6 bases from J, with 20 bases in between. Germline CDR1 SGHRS, CDR2 YFSETQ. The CDR3 is 15 amino acids. CDR3 region: CASSHRREGSSEQYF. In DNA, the CDR3 is TGCGCCAGCAGCCACCGGCGTGAGGGCTCGAGCGAGCAGTACTTC.

This clone occurred once. This rearrangement joins TRBV27 to TRBJ1-2; TRBD1 agrees at 7 bases. CDR3 size: 13 residues. CDR1 MNHEY and CDR2 SMNVEV come from the germline V gene (reference sequence). J gave up 6 bases and V 6 bases, and 7 bases lay outside the gene matches. The CDR3, as DNA: TGTGCCAGCAGCTCAAGGGGGCCTGATGGCTACACCTTC. This encodes CASSSRGPDGYTF.

The rearrangement joins TRBV7-9 to TRBJ1-2; 10 bases map to TRBD1. CDR3 length equals 14 residues. V was pared by 5 bases and J by 8 bases, with 8 bases of the junction left unmatched. Germline CDR1 is SEHNR and CDR2 is FQNEAQ (reference sequence). CDR3 amino acids: CASSPSTGGQGYTF. CDR3 DNA: TGTGCCAGCAGCCCGTCGACAGGGGGCCAAGGCTACACCTTC.

The chain employs TRBV7-6 and TRBJ2-2; possibly TRBD1 for D (5 bases). Germline V lookup: CDR1 SGHVS, CDR2 FNYEAQ. The CDR3 length is 17 residues. Deletions cut 1 base from V and 2 bases from J, with 14 bases between. The CDR3 protein is CASSLVRQGLNTGELFF. The CDR3 DNA follows: TGTGCCAGCAGCTTAGTTCGGCAGGGCCTTAACACCGGGGAGCTGTTTTTT.

The chain couples TRBV29-1 to TRBJ1-3, with D possibly being TRBD1 (5 bases). V lost 7 bases, J lost 2 bases, and 24 bases lay in between. Germline V CDR1 and CDR2: SQVTM, ANQGSEA. The CDR3 has 17 residues. CDR3 protein: CSAAAQAGGGPGNTIYF. CDR3 in DNA: TGCAGCGCCGCGGCTCAGGCGGGGGGGGGTCCTGGAAACACCATATATTTT.

This clone occurred once. The rearrangement uses TRBV12-5 and TRBJ2-1; 9 bases map to TRBD1. With 8 bases clipped from V and 7 bases from J, the junction kept 12 bases outside the gene matches. The CDR3 is 15 amino acids. The germline V gene has CDR1 LGHNT and CDR2 FRNRAP. The CDR3 DNA reads as TGTGCTAGTTCCCTCGGGACAGGGAATATAAATGAGCAGTTCTTC. It is translated as CASSLGTGNINEQFF.

This chain links TRBV7-6 with TRBJ2-5, with unresolved D. V was clipped by 2 bases and J by 4 bases, with 11 bases between them. CDR1 SGHVS and CDR2 FNYEAQ come from the germline V gene. The CDR3 spans 14 residues. In DNA form, the CDR3 reads TGTGCCAGCAGCTTACGTCCCTTCGGAGAGACCCAGTACTTC. Translated, it gives CASSLRPFGETQYF. The whole variable domain, remainder taken from reference TRBV7-6 and TRBJ2-5, is GAGVSQSPRYKVTKRGQDVALRCDPISGHVSLYWYRQALGQGPEFLTYFNYEAQQDKSGLPNDRFSAERPEGSISTLTIQRTEQRDSAMYRCASSLRPFGETQYFGPGTRLLVL.